Shown below are 5 T cell receptor beta chains from a single sample sequenced in a study of T cells in narcolepsy. Sequenced by immunoSEQ multiplex PCR; TCRdb stores in-frame clones only, minus some. The sample comprises approximately 30,000 clones, around 80% of which are singletons, and roughly 1% rests with the top ten. Sequenced input: memory (CD45RA-) CD4+ T cells from blood. These receptors all stem from a human donor in good health.

This chain joins TRBV9 and TRBJ2-3; D tentatively reads TRBD1 or TRBD2 (6 bases each). Trimming cost V 0 bases and J 3 bases, with 11 bases left between them. The germline gives CDR1 SGDLS, CDR2 YYNGEE. The CDR3 sequence is 15 residues long. The CDR3 nucleotides read TGTGCCAGCAGCGTAGGGGGGGCTTGGACAGATACGCAGTATTTT. Translated: CASSVGGAWTDTQYF. The full variable domain, rest sourced from reference TRBV9 and TRBJ2-3, is DSGVTQTPKHLITATGQRVTLRCSPRSGDLSVYWYQQSLDQGLQFLIQYYNGEERAKGNILERFSAQQFPDLHSELNLSSLELGDSALYFCASSVGGAWTDTQYFGPGTRLTVL.

J is TRBJ2-7 and V is TRBV6-5; 10 positions match TRBD1. The CDR3 has 15 amino acids. V lost 5 bases, J lost 2 bases, and 6 bases stayed unmatched. Germline V gene data show CDR1 as MNHEY and CDR2 as SVGAGI. The CDR3 region has the DNA TGTGCCAGCAGTCATGAGGGACAGGGGCCCTACGAGCAGTACTTC. Protein sequence: CASSHEGQGPYEQYF.

This chain joins TRBV7-2 and TRBJ2-3; the match to TRBD2 covers 7 bases. Germline V gene lookup returns CDR1 SGHTA and CDR2 FQGNSA. Losses at the gene ends were 1 base for V and 1 base for J; bases not matched to a gene: 2. This CDR3 region has 15 residues. CDR3 nucleotide sequence: TGTGCCAGCAGCTTAGGCGGGAGTGGCACAGATACGCAGTATTTT. Its translation is CASSLGGSGTDTQYF.

This clone has just a few counts. V and J are TRBV11-2 and TRBJ2-5; D possibly corresponds to TRBD2 (7 bases). V lost 5 bases to trimming and J lost 1 base, with 23 bases between them. The CDR3 contains 18 residues. Per germline, CDR1 SGHAT and CDR2 FQNNGV. CDR3 sequence reads: CASSRRGGSVLSQETQYF. The CDR3 nucleotides are TGTGCCAGCAGCCGAAGGGGGGGTAGTGTACTGTCCCAAGAGACCCAGTACTTC.

V and J are TRBV19 and TRBJ1-3; 7 nucleotides agree with TRBD1. Looked up from germline, CDR1 is LNHDA and CDR2 is SQIVND (reference sequence). Trimming at V came to 6 bases and at J to 2 bases, leaving 7 bases not matched to a gene. This CDR3 is 15 amino acids long. The CDR3 bases are TGTGCCAGTAGCAGACAGGGACCTGCTGGAAACACCATATATTTT. Amino acids: CASSRQGPAGNTIYF.